This T cell receptor beta chain was sequenced during a study of blood T cell repertoires in COVID-19. V lost 0 bases, J lost 3 bases, and 7 bases stayed unmatched. The CDR3 contains 19 residues. The germline CDR1 and CDR2 sequences are SGHAT and FQNNGV. The assay was immunoSEQ multiplex PCR, and TCRdb's table has in-frame clones only and misses some. The repertoire includes about 490,000 clones, 70% to 90% of them detected once, and about 3.2% sits in the top ten. Input material: peripheral blood. The chain has TRBV11-2 and TRBJ2-3; 15 bases fit TRBD2. The receptor's source is a human donor in a cohort sampled during active COVID-19. The CDR3 protein is CASSLDGLAGGPLTDTQYF. The CDR3 DNA is TGTGCCAGCAGCTTAGACGGACTAGCGGGAGGGCCGCTAACAGATACGCAGTATTTT.